This section outlines one TCR beta chain sequence together with its context. Its antigen is unidentified. The junction had 4 bases not matched to a gene; V was cut back by 0 bases and J by 1 base. The CDR3 contains 17 residues. Germline V CDR1 and CDR2: SGHTA, FQGNSA. The record originates from a study of shared clonotypes between healthy human individuals. Study-level points and caveats: With several donors compared, 4% to 5% of naive CD4 clonotypes were shared. Inspection by rarefaction showed sorted-subset sequencing to be incomplete despite large depth.

The assay was immunoSEQ multiplex PCR, and TCRdb's table has in-frame clones only and misses some. The sample has some 2.1 million clones; 85% to 95% are singletons. Material for sequencing was naive CD4+ T cells sorted from blood. Indicated subset: CD45RA+ positively selected. The receptor's source is a man younger than 30 in good health. This chain joins TRBV7-2 and TRBJ2-3, with 10 nucleotides matching TRBD2. The CDR3 loop reads CASSLALLAGGTDTQYF. CDR3 bases: TGTGCCAGCAGCTTAGCGCTTCTAGCGGGGGGCACAGATACGCAGTATTTT.